This TCR beta chain appears in the sequencing data of a study of T cell responses to AZD1222 COVID-19 vaccine. General observations from the study: CD4 TCRs covered the whole spike, strongest at regions 160-218 and 743-854. Only five to seven AZD1222 recipients tested seropositive at baseline.

The repertoire was sequenced with immunoSEQ multiplex PCR; TCRdb's copy has only in-frame clones and lacks some. The sample carries around 200,000 clones, approximately 94% recorded once. V lost 10 bases and J lost 11; bases outside the gene matches: 9. The germline V gene has CDR1 SNHLY and CDR2 FYNNEI. This CDR3 contains 12 residues. Concerning this clone itself: The antigen is unknown.

The sequence derives from an adult who received the AZD1222 COVID-19 vaccine. The source was peripheral blood, collected 28 days after the second AZD1222 dose. The V and J genes are TRBV2 and TRBJ2-1; 9 bases line up with TRBD1. The CDR3 DNA sequence: TGTGCCACTGGACAGGGGAGGCCGCAGCAGTTCTTC. Protein sequence: CATGQGRPQQFF.